This TCR beta chain was recorded in a study of blood T cell repertoires in COVID-19. TCRdb's copy holds only in-frame clones and misses some; the assay was immunoSEQ multiplex PCR. This sample has around 50,000 clones, with around 82% found just once. The CDR3 is 13 residues long. Germline CDR1 is MNHEY and CDR2 is SVGAGI. The junction had 4 bases not matched to a gene; V was cut back by 6 bases and J by 2 bases. This TCR came from a man aged 35-49 years with acute or convalescent COVID-19. V and J are TRBV6-5 and TRBJ2-7; 7 bases agree with TRBD1. Sequencing input: peripheral blood. The chain's CDR3 is CASSRDSPYEQYF. CDR3 coding DNA: TGTGCCAGCAGCAGGGACAGTCCCTACGAGCAGTACTTC.